These T cell receptor beta chains were read from a single sample in a study of T-cell memory formation after mild COVID-19. From the 5' RACE reads, TCRdb called clonotypes with MiXCR, one entry per CDR3 protein. This repertoire shows about 430,000 distinct CDR3 sequences, around 17% found once; its top ten account for roughly 21%. Material for sequencing was PBMCs or a T cell subset sorted from them (not recorded which). The receptors were gathered from a man younger than 35 who had mild COVID-19 (a few samples of this study predate the infection). Cell type and time point are not known. CDR3s include the opening cysteine and the closing phenylalanine or tryptophan. Fields, in order: clone size, V gene, J gene, D gene, CDR3 DNA, CDR3 protein. The D gene is left open where the match is weak. Where a row states a size, it is once, few, many or the class of an expanded clone; other rows omit it.

clone_size: few; v_call: TRBV12-3/TRBV12-4; j_call: TRBJ1-4; d_call: -; cdr3_nt: TGTGCCAGCAGTGGCCTCGGGGGGTTGGAAAAACTGTTTTTT; cdr3_aa: CASSGLGGLEKLFF
clone_size: few; v_call: TRBV5-1; j_call: TRBJ1-1; d_call: -; cdr3_nt: TGCGCCAGCAGCTGGGGGGACGGTAACACTGAAGCTTTCTTT; cdr3_aa: CASSWGDGNTEAFF
clone_size: few; v_call: TRBV5-1; j_call: TRBJ2-7; d_call: -; cdr3_nt: TGCGCCAGCAGCCTGGTCAGGGCCTCCTACGAGCAGTACTTC; cdr3_aa: CASSLVRASYEQYF
clone_size: -; v_call: TRBV30; j_call: TRBJ1-2; d_call: -; cdr3_nt: TGTGCCTGGAGTGCTAACGGAGTTATCTATGGCTACACCTTC; cdr3_aa: CAWSANGVIYGYTF
clone_size: -; v_call: TRBV6-2/TRBV6-3; j_call: TRBJ2-2; d_call: -; cdr3_nt: TGTGCCAGCAGTTACTCGTTAGGGATTGTCCGGGAGCTGTTTTTT; cdr3_aa: CASSYSLGIVRELFF
clone_size: -; v_call: TRBV2; j_call: TRBJ1-5; d_call: TRBD1; cdr3_nt: TGTGCCAGTAGGGACAGGGGTGGAAATCAGCCCCAGCATTTT; cdr3_aa: CASRDRGGNQPQHF
clone_size: few; v_call: TRBV15; j_call: TRBJ1-6; d_call: TRBD1; cdr3_nt: TGTGCCACCAGCCCCACTCAGGGGGTGACACCCCTCCACTTT; cdr3_aa: CATSPTQGVTPLHF
clone_size: once; v_call: TRBV18; j_call: TRBJ2-6; d_call: TRBD1; cdr3_nt: TGTGCCAGCTCTCCGAGACAGGGGCTGCTCTCTGGGGCCAACGTCCTGACTTTC; cdr3_aa: CASSPRQGLLSGANVLTF
clone_size: -; v_call: TRBV10-3; j_call: TRBJ1-2; d_call: -; cdr3_nt: TGTGCCATCAGCGAGGGAATAGGGGAGTATGGCTACACCTTC; cdr3_aa: CAISEGIGEYGYTF
clone_size: -; v_call: TRBV5-6; j_call: TRBJ2-1; d_call: -; cdr3_nt: TGTGCCAGCAGCTTGGCCGGGCTAGCAGCAACAACCTACAATGAGCAGTTCTTC; cdr3_aa: CASSLAGLAATTYNEQFF
clone_size: once; v_call: TRBV4-3; j_call: TRBJ2-1; d_call: TRBD1; cdr3_nt: TGCGCCAGCAGAGACAGGGCCCGGAATGAGCAGTTCTTC; cdr3_aa: CASRDRARNEQFF
clone_size: -; v_call: TRBV4-1; j_call: TRBJ2-2; d_call: -; cdr3_nt: TGCGCCAGCAGCCCGAAATGGGGTAGCGGGGAGCTGTTTTTT; cdr3_aa: CASSPKWGSGELFF
clone_size: -; v_call: TRBV25-1; j_call: TRBJ2-2; d_call: -; cdr3_nt: TGTGCCAGCAGTGATGGGAGGAGGGCGAGGTCCGGGGAGCTGTTTTTT; cdr3_aa: CASSDGRRARSGELFF
clone_size: few; v_call: TRBV5-1; j_call: TRBJ1-1; d_call: TRBD1; cdr3_nt: TGCGCCAGCAGCCAATCCGAAACAGGGGTTGGTACTGAAGCTTTCTTT; cdr3_aa: CASSQSETGVGTEAFF
clone_size: few; v_call: TRBV29-1; j_call: TRBJ1-1; d_call: TRBD1; cdr3_nt: TGCAGCGTTGACGATTCAGGACAGGGAACCACTGAAGCTTTCTTT; cdr3_aa: CSVDDSGQGTTEAFF
clone_size: -; v_call: TRBV9; j_call: TRBJ1-2; d_call: -; cdr3_nt: TGTGCCAGCAGCGTAGGTCTGGCAGGACACCTTGACAACTATGGCTACACCTTC; cdr3_aa: CASSVGLAGHLDNYGYTF
clone_size: few; v_call: TRBV7-2; j_call: TRBJ1-5; d_call: -; cdr3_nt: TGTGCCAGCAGCTCTAGGTCCGGGCCCCAGCATTTT; cdr3_aa: CASSSRSGPQHF
clone_size: -; v_call: TRBV20-1; j_call: TRBJ2-7; d_call: -; cdr3_nt: TGCAGTGCTAGAGGTCTACAGGGAGTAAGCTACGAGCAGTACTTC; cdr3_aa: CSARGLQGVSYEQYF
clone_size: -; v_call: TRBV12-3/TRBV12-4; j_call: TRBJ1-1; d_call: TRBD1; cdr3_nt: TGTGCCAGCAGCCCGGAGGGGGCGTACACTGAAGCTTTCTTT; cdr3_aa: CASSPEGAYTEAFF
clone_size: -; v_call: TRBV6-6; j_call: TRBJ1-1; d_call: TRBD1; cdr3_nt: TGTGCCAGCGGGACCGGACAGGGGGCGAGGACTGAAGCTTTCTTT; cdr3_aa: CASGTGQGARTEAFF
clone_size: -; v_call: TRBV7-2; j_call: TRBJ1-3; d_call: -; cdr3_nt: TGTGCCAGCAGCCAGCCACGACAGGTTCTCTCTGGATACACCATATATTTT; cdr3_aa: CASSQPRQVLSGYTIYF
clone_size: -; v_call: TRBV27; j_call: TRBJ2-7; d_call: TRBD2; cdr3_nt: TGTGCCAGCAGTTTATCGGGACTAGCGGGTGAGCAGTACTTC; cdr3_aa: CASSLSGLAGEQYF
clone_size: -; v_call: TRBV7-9; j_call: TRBJ2-5; d_call: TRBD2; cdr3_nt: TGTGCCAGCAGCTTCCCCTCTAGCGGGGGATACGAAGAGACCCAGTACTTC; cdr3_aa: CASSFPSSGGYEETQYF
clone_size: -; v_call: TRBV7-9; j_call: TRBJ2-1; d_call: TRBD2; cdr3_nt: TGTGCCAGCAGTGGCGGGGGGGCTTTTCATGAGAAGTTCTTC; cdr3_aa: CASSGGGAFHEKFF
clone_size: few; v_call: TRBV21-1; j_call: TRBJ1-5; d_call: -; cdr3_nt: TGTGCCAGCAGCAAAGTTTGGACAGGGGGCGAGGTGAGGTATCAGCCCCAGCATTTT; cdr3_aa: CASSKVWTGGEVRYQPQHF
clone_size: once; v_call: TRBV11-1; j_call: TRBJ2-5; d_call: TRBD1; cdr3_nt: TGTGCCAGCAGCCGGGACAGGGAACAAGAGACCCAGTACTTC; cdr3_aa: CASSRDREQETQYF
clone_size: few; v_call: TRBV20-1; j_call: TRBJ2-2; d_call: TRBD1; cdr3_nt: TGCAGTGCTAGGGGCACCGGGACAGGGGGCCCCGGGGAGCTGTTTTTT; cdr3_aa: CSARGTGTGGPGELFF
clone_size: few; v_call: TRBV11-2; j_call: TRBJ2-3; d_call: TRBD2; cdr3_nt: TGTGCCAGCAGCACGGGGGGGAGCACAGATACGCAGTATTTT; cdr3_aa: CASSTGGSTDTQYF
clone_size: -; v_call: TRBV5-6; j_call: TRBJ1-2; d_call: -; cdr3_nt: TGTGCCAGCAGTGGAGGTCTTAGCTATGGCTACACCTTC; cdr3_aa: CASSGGLSYGYTF
clone_size: many; v_call: TRBV29-1; j_call: TRBJ2-5; d_call: TRBD2; cdr3_nt: TGCAGCGCGGGGGGGGCGAAAGAGACCCAGTACTTC; cdr3_aa: CSAGGAKETQYF
clone_size: few; v_call: TRBV7-9; j_call: TRBJ2-6; d_call: TRBD1; cdr3_nt: TGTGCCAGCGGTGGGACAGGGACCTCCAACGTCCTGACTTTC; cdr3_aa: CASGGTGTSNVLTF
clone_size: -; v_call: TRBV5-1; j_call: TRBJ1-1; d_call: TRBD1; cdr3_nt: TGCGCCAGCGGACAGGGGCTGAGCACTGAAGCTTTCTTT; cdr3_aa: CASGQGLSTEAFF
clone_size: -; v_call: TRBV20-1; j_call: TRBJ2-3; d_call: -; cdr3_nt: TGCAGTGGCTATAGCGGAAACACAGATACGCAGTATTTT; cdr3_aa: CSGYSGNTDTQYF
clone_size: few; v_call: TRBV29-1; j_call: TRBJ2-2; d_call: -; cdr3_nt: TGCAGCGTTGGCAGGGGAAGGACCGGGGAGCTGTTTTTT; cdr3_aa: CSVGRGRTGELFF
clone_size: -; v_call: TRBV7-2; j_call: TRBJ1-4; d_call: TRBD1; cdr3_nt: TGTGCCAGCAGTAATCCGGGACAGGGGGTCGAAAAACTGTTTTTT; cdr3_aa: CASSNPGQGVEKLFF
clone_size: -; v_call: TRBV7-2; j_call: TRBJ2-2; d_call: -; cdr3_nt: TGTGCCAGCAGCTTAGTCGGGACGGAGAACACCGGGGAGCTGTTTTTT; cdr3_aa: CASSLVGTENTGELFF
clone_size: few; v_call: TRBV12-3/TRBV12-4; j_call: TRBJ1-1; d_call: -; cdr3_nt: TGTGCCAGCAGCTATCGACCTGGGCCTGAAGCTTTCTTT; cdr3_aa: CASSYRPGPEAFF
clone_size: many; v_call: TRBV7-2; j_call: TRBJ1-5; d_call: -; cdr3_nt: TGTGCCAGCGGCCCTCGGGGGGATCAGCCCCAGCATTTT; cdr3_aa: CASGPRGDQPQHF
clone_size: many; v_call: TRBV7-9; j_call: TRBJ2-5; d_call: -; cdr3_nt: TGTGCCAGCACCCCAGAGGGCTCGTACCAAGAGACCCAGTACTTC; cdr3_aa: CASTPEGSYQETQYF
clone_size: -; v_call: TRBV2; j_call: TRBJ2-1; d_call: -; cdr3_nt: TGTGCCAGCAGGGTCCAGGTATACCGCGAGCAGTTCTTC; cdr3_aa: CASRVQVYREQFF
clone_size: -; v_call: TRBV15; j_call: TRBJ1-5; d_call: -; cdr3_nt: TGTGCCACGGCCCCATACGGGGGGCAGGGCAATCAGCCCCAGCATTTT; cdr3_aa: CATAPYGGQGNQPQHF
clone_size: -; v_call: TRBV15; j_call: TRBJ1-5; d_call: -; cdr3_nt: TGTGCCACCAGCAGCGCGAACCAGCCCCAGCATTTT; cdr3_aa: CATSSANQPQHF
clone_size: few; v_call: TRBV7-3; j_call: TRBJ2-2; d_call: -; cdr3_nt: TGTGCCAGCAGCCCAAGGGGGGGCCTGAGGGTTGCCGGGGAGCTGTTTTTT; cdr3_aa: CASSPRGGLRVAGELFF
clone_size: -; v_call: TRBV24-1; j_call: TRBJ2-2; d_call: -; cdr3_nt: TGTGCCACCTCGATCTGGTCCGGGGAGCTGTTTTTT; cdr3_aa: CATSIWSGELFF
clone_size: -; v_call: TRBV7-9; j_call: TRBJ2-5; d_call: TRBD2; cdr3_nt: TGTGCCAGCCGAACTAGCGGGGGCAAAGAGACCCAGTACTTC; cdr3_aa: CASRTSGGKETQYF
clone_size: -; v_call: TRBV28; j_call: TRBJ2-4; d_call: -; cdr3_nt: TGTGCCAGCAGTTTACAGGGGCTAGCCAAAAACATTCAGTACTTC; cdr3_aa: CASSLQGLAKNIQYF
clone_size: -; v_call: TRBV4-2; j_call: TRBJ2-2; d_call: TRBD2; cdr3_nt: TGTGCCAGCAGCCAAGAGCGGGGGGGCACCGGGGAGCTGTTTTTT; cdr3_aa: CASSQERGGTGELFF
clone_size: few; v_call: TRBV7-9; j_call: TRBJ2-3; d_call: TRBD2; cdr3_nt: TGTGCCAGCAGCTTAAGCCCTAGCGGGGGCCCCACAGATACGCAGTATTTT; cdr3_aa: CASSLSPSGGPTDTQYF
clone_size: few; v_call: TRBV6-2/TRBV6-3; j_call: TRBJ1-5; d_call: TRBD1; cdr3_nt: TGTGCCAGCACGATGAACAGGGGGTATCAGCCCCAGCATTTT; cdr3_aa: CASTMNRGYQPQHF
clone_size: few; v_call: TRBV12-3/TRBV12-4; j_call: TRBJ2-4; d_call: TRBD2; cdr3_nt: TGTGCCAGCAGTTTCCTAGCGGGGGCCAAAAACATTCAGTACTTC; cdr3_aa: CASSFLAGAKNIQYF
clone_size: few; v_call: TRBV5-1; j_call: TRBJ1-4; d_call: -; cdr3_nt: TGCGCCAGCAGCTTGGTTGGCGCCAGGGGAGAAAAACTGTTTTTT; cdr3_aa: CASSLVGARGEKLFF
clone_size: -; v_call: TRBV4-3; j_call: TRBJ2-7; d_call: -; cdr3_nt: TGCGCCAGCAGCCAAGATCGGGCAGGGCCCTACGAGCAGTACTTC; cdr3_aa: CASSQDRAGPYEQYF
clone_size: few; v_call: TRBV7-2; j_call: TRBJ2-1; d_call: -; cdr3_nt: TGTGCCAGCAGCCGAGGGATTGAGCAGTTCTTC; cdr3_aa: CASSRGIEQFF
clone_size: few; v_call: TRBV29-1; j_call: TRBJ1-2; d_call: -; cdr3_nt: TGCAGCGTTGAAGACCACATGGGGCTGGTAGACTATGGCTACACCTTC; cdr3_aa: CSVEDHMGLVDYGYTF
clone_size: -; v_call: TRBV19; j_call: TRBJ2-2; d_call: -; cdr3_nt: TGTGCCAGTAGAAACGCGAACACCGGGGAGCTGTTTTTT; cdr3_aa: CASRNANTGELFF
clone_size: -; v_call: TRBV20-1; j_call: TRBJ1-6; d_call: -; cdr3_nt: TGCAGTGCTAGACCCCTTAGGACAGAGGGCTCACCCCTCCACTTT; cdr3_aa: CSARPLRTEGSPLHF
clone_size: few; v_call: TRBV2; j_call: TRBJ1-4; d_call: -; cdr3_nt: TGTGCCAGCAGCGGGACATCTGCAACTAATGAAAAACTGTTTTTT; cdr3_aa: CASSGTSATNEKLFF